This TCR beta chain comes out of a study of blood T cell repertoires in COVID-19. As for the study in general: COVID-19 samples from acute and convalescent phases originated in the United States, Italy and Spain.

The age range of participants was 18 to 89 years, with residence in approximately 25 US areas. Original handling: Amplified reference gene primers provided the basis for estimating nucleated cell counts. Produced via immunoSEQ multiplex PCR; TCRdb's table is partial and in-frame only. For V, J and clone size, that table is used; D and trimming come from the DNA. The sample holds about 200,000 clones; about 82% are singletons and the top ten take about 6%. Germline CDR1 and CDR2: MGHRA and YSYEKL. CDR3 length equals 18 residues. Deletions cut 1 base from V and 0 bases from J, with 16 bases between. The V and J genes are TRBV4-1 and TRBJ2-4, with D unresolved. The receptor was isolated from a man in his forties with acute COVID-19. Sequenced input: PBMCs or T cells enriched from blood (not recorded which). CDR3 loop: CASSQAPPRLEAKNIQYF. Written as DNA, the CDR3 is TGCGCCAGCAGCCAAGCCCCTCCCCGACTCGAAGCCAAAAACATTCAGTACTTC.